What follows are 20 T cell receptor beta chains derived from one specimen sequenced in a study of T-cell reconstitution after alpha-beta-depleted transplantation in children. Unique molecular identifiers were built into the TCRbeta library. TCRdb re-derived calls from the PCR reads in MiXCR, one entry per CDR3 protein. The sample yields roughly 670,000 distinct CDR3 sequences, over 10% seen once. The sample here was PBMCs, taken before TCRalphabeta/CD19-depleted stem cell transplant. The receptors derive from a girl between 2 and 10 years old with congenital amegakaryocytic thrombocytopenia, due to receive a stem cell transplant.

V is TRBV5-1 and J is TRBJ2-5; 9 nucleotides agree with TRBD1. This CDR3 region has 19 residues. Per germline, CDR1 SGHRS and CDR2 YFSETQ. V lost 3 bases, J lost 1 base, and 16 bases stayed unmatched. CDR3 in amino acids: CASSSGQGLLAGLQETQYF. CDR3 nucleotide sequence: TGCGCCAGCAGCTCGGGACAGGGATTATTAGCGGGCCTCCAAGAGACCCAGTACTTC.

Only a few counts were recorded for this clonotype. The chain has TRBV5-1 and TRBJ2-7, with 10 bases identical to TRBD1. Germline assignment: CDR1 SGHRS and CDR2 YFSETQ. This CDR3 comprises 16 residues. The J segment lost 2 bases and the V segment lost 0 bases, leaving 5 bases of the junction unmatched. The CDR3 nucleotides are TGCGCCAGCAGCTTGGAGCCGGGACAGGGGACCTACGAGCAGTACTTC. Amino acid sequence: CASSLEPGQGTYEQYF. The full variable domain, its missing parts supplied by reference TRBV5-1 and TRBJ2-7, is KAGVTQTPRYLIKTRGQQVTLSCSPISGHRSVSWYQQTPGQGLQFLFEYFSETQRNKGNFPGRFSGRQFSNSRSEMNVSTLELGDSALYLCASSLEPGQGTYEQYFGPGTRLTVT.

This clonotype was seen many times. The J gene is TRBJ2-5, the V gene TRBV20-1; D not resolved. This CDR3 has 12 amino acids. CDR1 and CDR2 (germline): DFQATT, SNEGSKA (reference sequence). The V end was cut by 3 bases, the J end by 5 bases, with 10 bases between. CDR3 in DNA: TGCAGTGCTAGCCCGCGGCGGGAGACCCAGTACTTC. Translating gives CSASPRRETQYF.

This clonotype was found many times. This chain joins TRBV7-9 and TRBJ2-2; the match to TRBD1 covers 10 bases. V was pared by 3 bases and J by 7 bases, with 5 bases of the junction left unmatched. The CDR3 spans 15 residues. The germline V gene has CDR1 SEHNR and CDR2 FQNEAQ (reference sequence). The CDR3 DNA sequence: TGTGCCAGCAGCTTCCGGACAGGGGGGATCGGGGAGCTGTTTTTT. Translated, it gives CASSFRTGGIGELFF.

A word on this clonotype: At one end the junction does not follow the germline gene, possibly because of a read error. The V call is TRBV4-2, the J call TRBJ2-7; either TRBD1 or TRBD2 may supply D (6 bases each). The CDR3 has 13 amino acids. The germline gives CDR1 LGHNA, CDR2 YNFKEQ. The DNA of the CDR3 is TGTGCCAGCGGCCCCGGGGGCTCCTGCGAGCAGTACTTC. Translation gives CASGPGGSCEQYF.

CDR3 sequence reads: CSVGARADTEAFF. The CDR3 coding sequence is TGCAGCGTCGGGGCACGGGCGGATACTGAAGCTTTCTTT. The rearrangement links TRBV29-1 to TRBJ1-1; TRBD1 is a possible D gene (5 bases). Germline V gene data show CDR1 as SQVTM and CDR2 as ANQGSEA. CDR3 length equals 13 residues. The ends were cut back, 6 bases at V and 5 bases at J, with 16 bases in the middle.

This clonotype was observed at least ten times. The rearrangement joins TRBV29-1 to TRBJ2-1, with 8 nucleotides matching TRBD2. The CDR3 spans 15 residues. CDR1 and CDR2 (germline): SQVTM, ANQGSEA. Trimming cost V 4 bases and J 3 bases; bases outside gene matches: 8. The DNA for the CDR3 is TGCAGCGTTGTCGTCCGCGGGAGGAACTACAATGAGCAGTTCTTC. It codes for CSVVVRGRNYNEQFF.

This clonotype occurred many times. The chain recombines TRBV5-1 with TRBJ2-7; D is undetermined. The CDR3 runs 13 residues. V was pared by 2 bases and J by 3 bases, with 9 bases between. Germline V CDR1 and CDR2: SGHRS, YFSETQ. CDR3 nucleotide sequence: TGCGCCAGCAGCTTTGGTAGGTTCTACGAGCAGTACTTC. Encoded protein: CASSFGRFYEQYF.

This clonotype showed up just a few times. CDR3 DNA sequence: TGTGCCAGCAGCCCTACAGGAAGAGTAAACTACGAGCAGTACTTC. It encodes CASSPTGRVNYEQYF. The chain recombines TRBV7-9 with TRBJ2-7, with D possibly matching TRBD1 (5 bases). V was cut by 5 bases and J by 3 bases, with 17 bases left in between. Germline-derived CDR1 and CDR2 are SEHNR and FQNEAQ (reference sequence). The CDR3 contains 15 residues.

The rearrangement joins TRBV20-1 to TRBJ2-7, with TRBD2 matching 7 bases. Per the germline V gene, CDR1 is DFQATT and CDR2 is SNEGSKA (reference sequence). The CDR3 runs 13 residues. J was trimmed by 5 bases and V by 3 bases; bases with no gene match: 7. CDR3 sequence (DNA): TGCAGTGCTAGCGGGGGGAGTCTCCACGAGCAGTACTTC. It is translated as CSASGGSLHEQYF.

This clonotype showed up just a few times. V gene TRBV11-2 combines with J gene TRBJ2-1; 8 positions agree with TRBD1. The V segment lost 5 bases and the J segment 8 bases; nucleotides outside the gene matches: 11. Germline V CDR1 and CDR2: SGHAT, FQNNGV. The CDR3 has 15 residues. The CDR3 nucleotides read TGTGCCAGCAGCGGGATGACAGGGGCAGTAGATGAGCAGTTCTTC. Its protein is CASSGMTGAVDEQFF. The whole variable domain, filled in from reference TRBV11-2 and TRBJ2-1, reads EAGVAQSPRYKIIEKRQSVAFWCNPISGHATLYWYQQILGQGPKLLIQFQNNGVVDDSQLPKDRFSAERLKGVDSTLKIQPAKLEDSAVYLCASSGMTGAVDEQFFGPGTRLTVL.

In nucleotides, the CDR3 is TGTGCCAGCAGTCCGGGTGATGGTGACCGATACGAGCAGTACTTC. It specifies CASSPGDGDRYEQYF. The rearrangement uses TRBV28 and TRBJ2-7; D unresolved. This CDR3 contains 15 residues. The germline V and J ends were trimmed by 5 bases and 4 bases, with 18 bases remaining between them. Germline V lookup: CDR1 MDHEN, CDR2 SYDVKM.

This sequence joins TRBV5-1 and TRBJ2-1; 8 bases align to TRBD2. The CDR3 loop spans 14 amino acids. The J segment lost 7 bases and the V segment lost 3 bases, leaving 6 bases of the junction unmatched. CDR1 is SGHRS, CDR2 YFSETQ, per germline. The CDR3 nucleotides are TGCGCCAGCAGCTCCCCGGGAGGGAAAAATGAGCAGTTCTTC. This gives the protein CASSSPGGKNEQFF.

This clonotype was observed at least ten times. The gene calls are TRBV12-3 or TRBV12-4 and TRBJ1-5; D is perhaps TRBD1 (5 bases). The CDR3 consists of 15 residues. V gave up 4 bases and J gave up 5 bases, with 15 bases separating them. For the CDR3, the DNA is TGTGCCAGCAGTTCTGGGGACCTCGGGGATCAGCCCCAGCATTTT. It encodes CASSSGDLGDQPQHF.

The sample holds a few counts of this clonotype. This chain uses TRBV14 with TRBJ2-3; 8 nucleotides agree with TRBD2. V shed 4 bases, J shed 2 bases, and the junction held 5 bases outside the gene matches. The CDR3 spans 15 residues. Looked up from germline, CDR1 is SGHDN and CDR2 is FVKESK. CDR3 in amino acids: CASSPTGRATDTQYF. In nucleotides, the CDR3 is TGTGCCAGCAGCCCGACCGGGAGGGCCACAGATACGCAGTATTTT.

The chain employs TRBV11-2 and TRBJ2-1; either TRBD1 or TRBD2 may supply D (5 bases each). Germline V gene sequence: CDR1 SGHAT, CDR2 FQNNGV. The CDR3 length is 15 residues. V was trimmed by 10 bases and J by 0 bases, leaving 16 bases between them. The CDR3 DNA reads TGTGCCACTAAGTGGGGACCAGACTCCTACAATGAGCAGTTCTTC. This gives the protein CATKWGPDSYNEQFF.

This clonotype was seen repeatedly, ten times or more. This chain uses TRBV4-2 with TRBJ2-3; D may be TRBD2 (6 bases). Germline-derived CDR1 and CDR2 are LGHNA and YNFKEQ. Trimming took 0 bases from V and 4 from J, leaving 17 bases between them. This CDR3 comprises 17 residues. The CDR3 loop reads CASSQDWTGARSDTQYF. CDR3 in DNA: TGTGCCAGCAGCCAAGACTGGACGGGAGCCAGGTCAGATACGCAGTATTTT.

The chain carries TRBV5-1 and TRBJ2-7; TRBD2 is a possible D gene (5 bases). Trimming cost V 1 base and J 2 bases, with 13 bases left between them. CDR1 is SGHRS, CDR2 YFSETQ, per germline. The CDR3 runs 15 residues. The CDR3 protein is CASSLYSGPPYEQYF. Written as DNA, the CDR3 is TGCGCCAGCAGCTTGTACAGCGGACCGCCCTACGAGCAGTACTTC.

This clonotype was counted only a few times. For the CDR3, the DNA is TGTGCTAGTGGTTTGGGGGCCGGGTCCGGGGCCAACGTCCTGACTTTC. Translation gives CASGLGAGSGANVLTF. V and J are TRBV12-5 and TRBJ2-6; no clear D gene. This CDR3 has 16 residues. Germline V lookup: CDR1 LGHNT, CDR2 FRNRAP. Trimming took off 1 base at V and 4 bases at J, with 11 bases between the two ends.

The table lists this clonotype with many counts. The CDR3: CASSLEYETQYF. The CDR3, as DNA: TGCGCCAGCAGCTTGGAGTACGAGACCCAGTACTTC. The chain joins TRBV5-1 to TRBJ2-5; D not certain. The CDR3 sequence is 12 residues long. Germline lookup yields CDR1 SGHRS and CDR2 YFSETQ. V gave up 0 bases and J gave up 5 bases, with 5 bases separating them.